Included here is one TCR beta chain sequence, with context. This sample is part of a study of cytomegalovirus exposure and HLA in healthy donors. V dropped 0 bases and J dropped 8 bases, with 13 bases sitting between them. Germline CDR1 reads MNHNS; CDR2 reads SASEGT. The CDR3 contains 14 residues. With 60 Vbeta and 13 Jbeta primers, the PCR was carried out. Assay: immunoSEQ multiplex PCR; the TCRdb copy retains only in-frame clones and omits some. Here the sample spans about 200,000 clones, roughly 13% being singletons. Sequenced: PBMCs. This receptor was identified in a man aged 50 to 60 in good health and CMV-seropositive. The chain uses TRBV6-1 and TRBJ1-1, with a tentative D call TRBD1 (6 bases). As DNA, the CDR3 is TGTGCCAGCAGTGAAGCATTTAGGACAGCAGAAGCTTTCTTT. Protein product: CASSEAFRTAEAFF.